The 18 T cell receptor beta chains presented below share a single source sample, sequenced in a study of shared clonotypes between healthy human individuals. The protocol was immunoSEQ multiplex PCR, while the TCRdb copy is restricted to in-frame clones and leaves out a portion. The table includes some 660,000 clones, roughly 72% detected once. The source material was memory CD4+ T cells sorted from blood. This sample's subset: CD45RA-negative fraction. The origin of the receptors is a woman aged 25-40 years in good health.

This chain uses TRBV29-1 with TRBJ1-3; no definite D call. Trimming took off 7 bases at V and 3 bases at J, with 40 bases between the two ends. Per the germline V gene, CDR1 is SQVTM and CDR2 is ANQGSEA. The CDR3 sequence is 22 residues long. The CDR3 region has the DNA TGCAGCGCCCCATTTGATGTCGGATTGGGGATCGACGGGTTGCATTGTGGAAACACCATATATTTT. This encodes CSAPFDVGLGIDGLHCGNTIYF.

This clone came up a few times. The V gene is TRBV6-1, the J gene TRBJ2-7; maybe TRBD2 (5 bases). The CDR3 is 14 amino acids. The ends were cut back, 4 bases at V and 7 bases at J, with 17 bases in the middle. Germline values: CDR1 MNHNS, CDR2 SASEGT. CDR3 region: CASSVFEMAGEQYF. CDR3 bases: TGTGCCAGCAGTGTGTTTGAGATGGCGGGTGAGCAGTACTTC.

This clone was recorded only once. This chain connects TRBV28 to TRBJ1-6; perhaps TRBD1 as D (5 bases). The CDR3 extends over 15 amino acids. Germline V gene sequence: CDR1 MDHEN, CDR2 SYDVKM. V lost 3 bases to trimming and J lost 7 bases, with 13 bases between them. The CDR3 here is CASSFPGRVNSPLHF. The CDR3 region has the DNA TGTGCCAGCAGTTTTCCAGGCAGGGTCAATTCACCCCTCCACTTT.

The CDR3 DNA reads TGTGCCAGCAGCTCATGGGGACTAGCGGGAGTTCGGGAGACCCAGTACTTC. Translated: CASSSWGLAGVRETQYF. The V and J genes are TRBV5-6 and TRBJ2-5; 14 bases map to TRBD2. Looked up from germline, CDR1 is SGHDT and CDR2 is YYEEEE. Trimming took 3 bases from V and 5 from J; bases not matched to a gene: 9. CDR3 length equals 17 residues.

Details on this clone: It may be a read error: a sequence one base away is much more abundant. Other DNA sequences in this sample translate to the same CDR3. DNA for the CDR3: TGTGCCAGCAGCCTAGGACAGAACTATGGCTACACCTTC. Residues: CASSLGQNYGYTF. The chain employs TRBV28 and TRBJ1-2; weak D call: TRBD1 (6 bases). The CDR3 is made up of 13 amino acids. Deletions cut 6 bases from V and 2 bases from J, with 10 bases between. Germline CDR1 MDHEN, CDR2 SYDVKM.

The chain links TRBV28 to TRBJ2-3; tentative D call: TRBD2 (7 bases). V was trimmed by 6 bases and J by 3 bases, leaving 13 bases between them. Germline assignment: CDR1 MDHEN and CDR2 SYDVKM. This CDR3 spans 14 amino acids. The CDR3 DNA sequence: TGTGCCAGCAGCATAGGGGGAGGGACAGATACGCAGTATTTT. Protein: CASSIGGGTDTQYF. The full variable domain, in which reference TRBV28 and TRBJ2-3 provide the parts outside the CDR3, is DVKVTQSSRYLVKRTGEKVFLECVQDMDHENMFWYRQDPGLGLRLIYFSYDVKMKEKGDIPEGYSVSREKKERFSLILESASTNQTSMYLCASSIGGGTDTQYFGPGTRLTVL.

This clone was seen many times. The CDR3, as DNA: TGTGCCAGCAGTTCGGAGTACCGGGACAGGTGGGTTTTGAGCTCCTACAATGAGCAGTTCTTC. This translates into CASSSEYRDRWVLSSYNEQFF. This chain joins TRBV27 and TRBJ2-1, with 8 bases that match TRBD1. The trim removed 4 bases at V and 0 bases at J, leaving 20 bases unmatched. This CDR3 is 21 amino acids long. Per the germline V gene, CDR1 is MNHEY and CDR2 is SMNVEV (reference sequence).

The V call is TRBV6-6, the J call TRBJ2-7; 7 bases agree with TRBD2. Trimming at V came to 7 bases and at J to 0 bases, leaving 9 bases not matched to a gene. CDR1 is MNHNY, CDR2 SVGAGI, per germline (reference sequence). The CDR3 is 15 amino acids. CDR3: CASTSSGASSYEQYF. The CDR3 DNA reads TGTGCCAGCACATCTAGCGGCGCTAGCTCCTACGAGCAGTACTTC.

In DNA, the CDR3 is TGTGCCAGCAGCTTGACAGGGGGCGATTCCGGGGAGCTGTTTTTT. Translation gives CASSLTGGDSGELFF. V is TRBV5-4 and J is TRBJ2-2, with TRBD1 matching 9 bases. Germline V gene lookup returns CDR1 SGHNT and CDR2 YYREEE (reference sequence). V shed 1 base, J shed 6 bases, and the junction held 4 bases outside the gene matches. The CDR3 runs to 15 residues.

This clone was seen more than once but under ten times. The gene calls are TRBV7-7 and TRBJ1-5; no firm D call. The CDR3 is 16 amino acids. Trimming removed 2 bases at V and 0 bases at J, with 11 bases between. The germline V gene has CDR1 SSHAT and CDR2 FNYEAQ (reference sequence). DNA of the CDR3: TGTGCCAGCAGCTTAAGGGCCGCATATAGCAATCAGCCCCAGCATTTT. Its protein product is CASSLRAAYSNQPQHF.

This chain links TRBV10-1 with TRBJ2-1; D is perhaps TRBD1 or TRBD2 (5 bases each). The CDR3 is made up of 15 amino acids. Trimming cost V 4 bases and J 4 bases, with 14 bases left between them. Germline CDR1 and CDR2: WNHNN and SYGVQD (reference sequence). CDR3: CASSVPGPVYNEQFF. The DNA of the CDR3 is TGCGCCAGCAGTGTACCGGGACCAGTTTACAATGAGCAGTTCTTC.

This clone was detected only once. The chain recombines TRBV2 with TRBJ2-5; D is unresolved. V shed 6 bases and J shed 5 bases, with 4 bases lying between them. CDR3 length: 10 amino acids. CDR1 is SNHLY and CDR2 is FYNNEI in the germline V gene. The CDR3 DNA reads TGTGCCAGCAGCCCTGAGACCCAGTACTTC. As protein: CASSPETQYF.

DNA of the CDR3: TGTGCCAGCACCCCAAGCTTCGGTAACACCATATATTTT. Residues: CASTPSFGNTIYF. The chain combines TRBV18 with TRBJ1-3; the D is unclear. V shed 8 bases and J shed 7 bases, with 15 bases lying between them. The CDR3 sequence is 13 residues long. CDR1 KGHSH and CDR2 LQKENI come from the germline V gene.

The CDR3 loop is CASSPRVTSGRAKNIQYF. The CDR3 nucleotides read TGTGCCAGCAGCCCGAGGGTGACTAGCGGGAGAGCCAAAAACATTCAGTACTTC. The J gene is TRBJ2-4, the V gene TRBV7-8, with 12 bases lining up with TRBD2. This CDR3 region has 18 residues. V lost 5 bases, J lost 0 bases, and 8 bases stayed unmatched. Germline V gives CDR1 SGHVS, CDR2 FQNEAQ.

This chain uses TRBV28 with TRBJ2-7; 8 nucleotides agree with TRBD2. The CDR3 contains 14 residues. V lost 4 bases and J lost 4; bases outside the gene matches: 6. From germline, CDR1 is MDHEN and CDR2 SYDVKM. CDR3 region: CASSYPGGTYEQYF. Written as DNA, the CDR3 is TGTGCCAGCAGTTATCCGGGAGGGACTTACGAGCAGTACTTC.

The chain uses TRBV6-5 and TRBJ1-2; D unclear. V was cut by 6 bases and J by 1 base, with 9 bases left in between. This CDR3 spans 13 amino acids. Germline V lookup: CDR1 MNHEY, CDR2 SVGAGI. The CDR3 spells CASSLDGNYGYTF. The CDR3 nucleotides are TGTGCCAGCAGCTTAGACGGTAACTATGGCTACACCTTC.

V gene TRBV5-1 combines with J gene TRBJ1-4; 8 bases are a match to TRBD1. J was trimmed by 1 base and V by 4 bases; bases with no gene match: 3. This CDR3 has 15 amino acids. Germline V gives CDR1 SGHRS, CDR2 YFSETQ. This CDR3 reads CASSVGQGTNEKLFF. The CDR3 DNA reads TGCGCCAGCAGCGTTGGACAGGGAACTAATGAAAAACTGTTTTTT.

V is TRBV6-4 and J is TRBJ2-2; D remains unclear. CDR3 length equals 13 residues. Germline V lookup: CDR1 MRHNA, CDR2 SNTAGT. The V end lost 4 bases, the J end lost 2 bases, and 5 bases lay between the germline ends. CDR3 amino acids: CASSAVNTGELFF. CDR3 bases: TGTGCCAGCAGTGCCGTCAACACCGGGGAGCTGTTTTTT.